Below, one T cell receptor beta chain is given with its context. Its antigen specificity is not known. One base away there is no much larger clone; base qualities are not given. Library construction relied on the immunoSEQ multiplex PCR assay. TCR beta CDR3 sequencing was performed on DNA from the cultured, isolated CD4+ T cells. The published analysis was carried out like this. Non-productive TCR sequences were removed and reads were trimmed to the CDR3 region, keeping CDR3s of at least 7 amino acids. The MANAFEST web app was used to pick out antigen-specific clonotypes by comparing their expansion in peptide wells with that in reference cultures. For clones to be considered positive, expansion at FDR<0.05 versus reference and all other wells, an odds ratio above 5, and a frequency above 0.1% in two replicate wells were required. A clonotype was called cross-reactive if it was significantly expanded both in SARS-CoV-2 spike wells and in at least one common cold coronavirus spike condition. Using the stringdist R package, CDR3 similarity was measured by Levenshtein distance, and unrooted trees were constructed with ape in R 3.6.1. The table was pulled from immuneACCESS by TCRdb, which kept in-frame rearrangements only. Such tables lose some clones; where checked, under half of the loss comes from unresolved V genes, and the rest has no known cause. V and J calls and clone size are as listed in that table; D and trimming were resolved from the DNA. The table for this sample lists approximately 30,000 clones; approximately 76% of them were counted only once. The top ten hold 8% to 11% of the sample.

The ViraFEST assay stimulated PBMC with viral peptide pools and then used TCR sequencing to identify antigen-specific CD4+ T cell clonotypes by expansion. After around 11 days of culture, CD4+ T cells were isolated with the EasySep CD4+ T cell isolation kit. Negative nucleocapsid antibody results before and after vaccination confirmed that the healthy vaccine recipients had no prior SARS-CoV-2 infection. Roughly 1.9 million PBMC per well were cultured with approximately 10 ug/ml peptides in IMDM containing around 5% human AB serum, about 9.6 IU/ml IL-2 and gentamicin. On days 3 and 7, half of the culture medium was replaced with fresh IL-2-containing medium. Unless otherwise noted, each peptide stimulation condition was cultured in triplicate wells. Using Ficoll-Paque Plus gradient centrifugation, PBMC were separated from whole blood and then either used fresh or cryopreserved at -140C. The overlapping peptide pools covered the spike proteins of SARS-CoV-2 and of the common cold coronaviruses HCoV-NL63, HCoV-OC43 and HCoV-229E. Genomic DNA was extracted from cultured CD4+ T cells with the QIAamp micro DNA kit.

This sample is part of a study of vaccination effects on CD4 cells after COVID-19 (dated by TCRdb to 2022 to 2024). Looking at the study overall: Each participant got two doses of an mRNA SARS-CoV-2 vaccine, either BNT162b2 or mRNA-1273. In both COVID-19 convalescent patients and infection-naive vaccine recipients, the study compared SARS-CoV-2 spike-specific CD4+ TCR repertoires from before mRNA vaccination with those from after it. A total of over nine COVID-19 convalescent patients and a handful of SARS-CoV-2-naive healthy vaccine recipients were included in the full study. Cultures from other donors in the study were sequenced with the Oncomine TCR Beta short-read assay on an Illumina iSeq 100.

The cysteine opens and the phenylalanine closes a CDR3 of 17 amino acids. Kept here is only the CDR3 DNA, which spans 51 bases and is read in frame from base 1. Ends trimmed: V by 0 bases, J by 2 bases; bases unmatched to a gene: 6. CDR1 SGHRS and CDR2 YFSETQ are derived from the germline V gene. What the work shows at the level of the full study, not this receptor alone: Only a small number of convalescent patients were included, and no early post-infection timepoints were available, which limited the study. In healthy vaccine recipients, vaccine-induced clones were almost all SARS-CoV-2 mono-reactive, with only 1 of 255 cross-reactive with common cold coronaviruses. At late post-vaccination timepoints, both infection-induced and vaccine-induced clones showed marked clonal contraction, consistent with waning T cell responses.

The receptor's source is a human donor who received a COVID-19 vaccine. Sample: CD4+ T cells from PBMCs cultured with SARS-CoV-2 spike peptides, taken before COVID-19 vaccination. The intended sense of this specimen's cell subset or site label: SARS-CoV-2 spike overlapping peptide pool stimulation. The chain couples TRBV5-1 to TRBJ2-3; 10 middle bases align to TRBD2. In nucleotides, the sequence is TGCGCCAGCAGCTTGGTTAGCGGGGGGCCTTCCACAGATACGCAGTATTTT. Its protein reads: CASSLVSGGPSTDTQYF.